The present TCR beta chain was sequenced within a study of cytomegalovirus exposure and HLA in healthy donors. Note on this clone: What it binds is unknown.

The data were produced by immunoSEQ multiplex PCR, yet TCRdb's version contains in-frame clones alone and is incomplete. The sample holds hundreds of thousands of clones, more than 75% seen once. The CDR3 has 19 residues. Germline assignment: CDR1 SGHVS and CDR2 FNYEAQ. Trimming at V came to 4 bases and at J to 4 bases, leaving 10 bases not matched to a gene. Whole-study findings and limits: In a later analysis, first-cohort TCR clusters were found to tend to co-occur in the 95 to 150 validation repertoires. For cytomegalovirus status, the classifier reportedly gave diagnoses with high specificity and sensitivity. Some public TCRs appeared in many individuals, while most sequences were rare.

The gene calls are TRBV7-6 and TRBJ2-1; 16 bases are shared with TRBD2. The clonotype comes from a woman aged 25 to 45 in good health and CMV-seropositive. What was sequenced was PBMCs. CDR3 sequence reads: CASSSFGTSGRAGYNEQFF. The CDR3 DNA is TGTGCCAGCAGCTCCTTCGGGACTAGCGGGAGGGCCGGATACAATGAGCAGTTCTTC.